The following is a TCR beta chain sequence with its context. Trimming took 5 bases from V and 1 from J, leaving 11 bases between them. Per the germline V gene, CDR1 is SNHLY and CDR2 is FYNNEI. This CDR3 region has 14 residues. This sample is part of a study of blood T cell repertoires in COVID-19. Study in general: COVID-19 samples collected from the United States, Italy and Spain covered acute and convalescent phases. Nucleic acid was either cDNA or gDNA, and it came from T cells, B-cell-depleted T cells, or PBMCs.

Under the authors' procedure: Amplification of reference gene primers provided the estimated nucleated cell counts. TCRdb keeps only in-frame clones here, not all; method: immunoSEQ multiplex PCR. V, J and clone size reflect that table, while D and trimming were determined from the DNA. The profile shows 250,000 to 300,000 clones, 80% to 85% of them singletons. Sequenced input: peripheral blood. This receptor was taken from a man aged 60 to 69 with acute or convalescent COVID-19. The chain recombines TRBV2 with TRBJ1-1; D uncertain. The CDR3 coding sequence is TGTGCCAGCAGTCTTAGATCGGGGAACACTGAAGCTTTCTTT. This codes for CASSLRSGNTEAFF.